This is a list of T cell receptor beta chains from one sample in a study of shared clonotypes between healthy human individuals. The table came from immunoSEQ multiplex PCR; TCRdb's copy has only in-frame clones and leaves some out. The data contain roughly 2,300,000 clones, 85% to 95% of them singletons. Specimen: naive CD4+ T cells from PBMCs. Source of these receptors: a young man in good health. Some clones in this sample may be carry-over from other donors' samples. The CDR3 runs from the conserved cysteine through the conserved F or W. A D gene is named only where the DNA matches it firmly. A clone size is listed for some rows: how often the clone was seen (once, few, many), or a class if it is expanded.

abundance: NA
j_gene: TRBJ2-7
v_gene: TRBV7-6
d_gene: NA
len: 13
CDR3aa: CASMGRTPYEQYF
CDR3nt: TGTGCCAGCATGGGCCGTACCCCCTACGAGCAGTACTTC

abundance: NA
j_gene: TRBJ2-7
v_gene: TRBV6-1
d_gene: TRBD1
len: 14
CDR3aa: CASSLQGRREKQYF
CDR3nt: TGTGCCAGCAGTTTACAGGGGCGAAGGGAGAAGCAGTACTTC

abundance: NA
j_gene: TRBJ2-7
v_gene: TRBV5-5
d_gene: NA
len: 13
CDR3aa: CASSSPSGLEQYF
CDR3nt: TGTGCCAGCAGCAGTCCATCGGGGCTCGAGCAGTACTTC

abundance: NA
j_gene: TRBJ2-7
v_gene: TRBV9
d_gene: NA
len: 15
CDR3aa: CASSVGVDPSYEQYF
CDR3nt: TGTGCCAGCAGCGTAGGGGTCGACCCCTCCTACGAGCAGTACTTC

abundance: NA
j_gene: TRBJ2-4
v_gene: TRBV4-1
d_gene: NA
len: 17
CDR3aa: CASSQVWGPSGKNIQYF
CDR3nt: TGCGCCAGCAGCCAAGTTTGGGGGCCTTCGGGCAAAAACATTCAGTACTTC

abundance: once
j_gene: TRBJ2-2
v_gene: TRBV5-1
d_gene: TRBD1
len: 17
CDR3aa: CASSLVTWTGGGGELFF
CDR3nt: TGCGCCAGCAGCTTGGTTACTTGGACAGGGGGCGGCGGGGAGCTGTTTTTT

abundance: NA
j_gene: TRBJ1-2
v_gene: TRBV6-5
d_gene: NA
len: 12
CDR3aa: CASKDTNYGYTF
CDR3nt: TGTGCCAGCAAGGACACCAACTATGGCTACACCTTC

abundance: NA
j_gene: TRBJ2-3
v_gene: TRBV5-1
d_gene: NA
len: 12
CDR3aa: CASSHDTDTQYF
CDR3nt: TGCGCCAGCAGCCATGACACAGATACGCAGTATTTT

abundance: few
j_gene: TRBJ2-2
v_gene: TRBV6-1
d_gene: TRBD1
len: 14
CDR3aa: CASRGQANTGELFF
CDR3nt: TGTGCCAGCAGGGGACAGGCGAACACCGGGGAGCTGTTTTTT

abundance: NA
j_gene: TRBJ1-2
v_gene: TRBV11-3
d_gene: TRBD1
len: 12
CDR3aa: CATKRQGGGYTF
CDR3nt: TGTGCCACCAAGCGACAGGGGGGGGGCTACACCTTC

abundance: NA
j_gene: TRBJ2-7
v_gene: TRBV11-3
d_gene: NA
len: 14
CDR3aa: CASSQGQSSYEQYF
CDR3nt: TGTGCCAGCAGCCAGGGCCAAAGCTCCTACGAGCAGTACTTC

abundance: NA
j_gene: TRBJ2-3
v_gene: TRBV7-2
d_gene: NA
len: 11
CDR3aa: CASSLWARQYF
CDR3nt: TGTGCCAGCAGCTTATGGGCTAGGCAGTATTTT

abundance: NA
j_gene: TRBJ1-3
v_gene: TRBV7-3
d_gene: TRBD1
len: 15
CDR3aa: CASSLRGGFGNTIYF
CDR3nt: TGTGCCAGCAGCTTAAGAGGGGGCTTTGGAAACACCATATATTTT